Sequencing of this TCR beta chain was carried out in a study of vaccination and CD4 T cells after COVID-19. Looking at the study overall: The convalescents, six males and four females, included two who were Hispanic. Whole-study results and caveats: With convalescent patients, a median roughly 88% of reactive clones emerged solely after vaccination. For SARS-CoV-2-reactive clonotypes, the median went from roughly 19 to 38, a nonsignificant increase. In convalescent patients, 304 of 307 vaccine-specific clones were spike mono-reactive.

A word on this clonotype: Its antigen is unknown.

The length of the CDR3 is 15 residues. CDR1 is MGHDK and CDR2 is SYGVNS in the germline V gene. V lost 5 bases, J lost 0 bases, and 11 bases lay in between. Each CDR3 protein is one row after TCRdb ran MiXCR on the PCR reads. The sample carries 13,000 to 15,000 distinct CDR3 sequences, 69% recorded once. V is TRBV25-1 and J is TRBJ2-1; D is uncertain. The sequenced sample was CD4+ T cells from blood, obtained after SARS-CoV-2 vaccination. This TCR derives from a human donor who had recovered from COVID-19. In DNA form, the CDR3 reads TGTGCCAGCAGTCGACACGGCGTCTCCTACAATGAGCAGTTCTTC. It encodes CASSRHGVSYNEQFF.